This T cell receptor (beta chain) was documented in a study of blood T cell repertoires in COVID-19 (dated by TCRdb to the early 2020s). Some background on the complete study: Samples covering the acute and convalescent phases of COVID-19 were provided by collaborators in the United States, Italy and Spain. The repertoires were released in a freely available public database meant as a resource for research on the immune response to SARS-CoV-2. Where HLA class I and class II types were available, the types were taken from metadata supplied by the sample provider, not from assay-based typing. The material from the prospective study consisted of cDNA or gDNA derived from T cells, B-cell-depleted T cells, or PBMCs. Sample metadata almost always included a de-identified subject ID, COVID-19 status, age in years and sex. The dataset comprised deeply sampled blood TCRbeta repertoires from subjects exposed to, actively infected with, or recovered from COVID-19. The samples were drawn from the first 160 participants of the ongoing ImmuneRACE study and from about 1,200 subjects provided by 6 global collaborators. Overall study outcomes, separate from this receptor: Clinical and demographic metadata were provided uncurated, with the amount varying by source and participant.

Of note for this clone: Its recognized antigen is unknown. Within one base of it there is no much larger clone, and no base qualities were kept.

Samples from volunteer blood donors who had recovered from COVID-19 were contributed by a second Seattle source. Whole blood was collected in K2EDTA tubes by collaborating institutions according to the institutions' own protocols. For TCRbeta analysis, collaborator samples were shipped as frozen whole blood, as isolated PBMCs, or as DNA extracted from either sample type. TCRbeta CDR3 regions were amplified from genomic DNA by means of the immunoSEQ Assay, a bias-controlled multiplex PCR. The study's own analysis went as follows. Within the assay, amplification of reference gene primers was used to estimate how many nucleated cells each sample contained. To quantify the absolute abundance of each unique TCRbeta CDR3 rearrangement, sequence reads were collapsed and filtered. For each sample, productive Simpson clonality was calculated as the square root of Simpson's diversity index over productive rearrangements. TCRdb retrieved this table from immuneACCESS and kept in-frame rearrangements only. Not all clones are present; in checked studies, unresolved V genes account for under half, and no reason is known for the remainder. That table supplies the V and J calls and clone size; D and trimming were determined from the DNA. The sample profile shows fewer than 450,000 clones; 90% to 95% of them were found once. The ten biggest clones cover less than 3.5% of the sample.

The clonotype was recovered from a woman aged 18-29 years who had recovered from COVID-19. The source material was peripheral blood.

CDR3 loop: CASSYLRSSYNEQFF. The DNA sequence is TGTGCCAGCAGTTACTTGCGAAGCTCCTACAATGAGCAGTTCTTC. The rearrangement joined TRBV6-2 or TRBV6-3 to TRBJ2-1, with the D segment identity uncertain. The germline V gene specifies MNHEY as CDR1 and SVGEGT as CDR2. Including the terminal cysteine and phenylalanine, the CDR3 comprises 15 residues. Just CDR3 DNA is preserved here, 45 bases in frame from base 1. The V and J ends are trimmed by 1 base and 0 bases, leaving 7 bases between them.